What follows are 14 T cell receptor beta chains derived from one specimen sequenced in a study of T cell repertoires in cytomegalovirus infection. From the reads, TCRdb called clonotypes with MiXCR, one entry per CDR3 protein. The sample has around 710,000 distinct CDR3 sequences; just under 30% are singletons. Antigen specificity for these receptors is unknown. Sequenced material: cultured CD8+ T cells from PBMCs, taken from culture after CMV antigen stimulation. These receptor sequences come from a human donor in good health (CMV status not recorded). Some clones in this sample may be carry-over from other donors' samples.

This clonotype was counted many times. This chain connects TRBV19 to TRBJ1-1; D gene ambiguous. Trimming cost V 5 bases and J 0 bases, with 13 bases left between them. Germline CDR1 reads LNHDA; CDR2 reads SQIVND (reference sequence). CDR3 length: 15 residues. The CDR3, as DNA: TGTGCCAGTAGTGCCCGTCCTCTCTTGAACACTGAAGCTTTCTTT. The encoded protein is CASSARPLLNTEAFF. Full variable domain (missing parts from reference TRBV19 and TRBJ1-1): DGGITQSPKYLFRKEGQNVTLSCEQNLNHDAMYWYRQDPGQGLRLIYYSQIVNDFQKGDIAEGYSVSREKKESFPLTVTSAQKNPTAFYLCASSARPLLNTEAFFGQGTRLTVV.

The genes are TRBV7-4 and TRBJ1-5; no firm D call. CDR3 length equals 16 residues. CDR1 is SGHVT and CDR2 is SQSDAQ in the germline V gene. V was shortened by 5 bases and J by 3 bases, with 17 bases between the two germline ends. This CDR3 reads CASSPLGGRDNQPQHF. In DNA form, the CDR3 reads TGTGCCAGCAGCCCCTTGGGTGGGCGGGACAATCAGCCCCAGCATTTT.

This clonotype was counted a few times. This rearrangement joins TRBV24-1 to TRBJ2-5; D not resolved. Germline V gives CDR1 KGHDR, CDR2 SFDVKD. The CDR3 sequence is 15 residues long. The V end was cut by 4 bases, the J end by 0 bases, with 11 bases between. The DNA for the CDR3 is TGTGCCACCAGTGAACCTGGCATGTACCAAGAGACCCAGTACTTC. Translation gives CATSEPGMYQETQYF.

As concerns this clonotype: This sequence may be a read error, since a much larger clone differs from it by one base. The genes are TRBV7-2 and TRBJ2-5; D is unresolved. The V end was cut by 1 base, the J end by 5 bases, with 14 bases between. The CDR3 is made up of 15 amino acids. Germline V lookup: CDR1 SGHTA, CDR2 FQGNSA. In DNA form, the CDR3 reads TGTGCCAGCAGCTTAGGCCTGACCAATTGGGAGACCCAGTACTTC. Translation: CASSLGLTNWETQYF.

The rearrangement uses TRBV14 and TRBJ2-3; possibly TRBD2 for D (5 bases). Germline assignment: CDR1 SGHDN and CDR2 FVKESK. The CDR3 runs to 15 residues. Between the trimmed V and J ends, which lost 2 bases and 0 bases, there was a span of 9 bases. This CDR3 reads CASSQRDTSTDTQYF. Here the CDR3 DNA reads TGTGCCAGCAGCCAACGGGATACTAGCACAGATACGCAGTATTTT.

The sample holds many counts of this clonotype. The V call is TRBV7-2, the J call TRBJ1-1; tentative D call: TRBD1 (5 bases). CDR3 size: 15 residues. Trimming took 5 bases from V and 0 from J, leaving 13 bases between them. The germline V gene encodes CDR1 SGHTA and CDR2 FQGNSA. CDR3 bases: TGTGCCAGCAGCCCCCGCGGGGGGATGAACACTGAAGCTTTCTTT. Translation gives CASSPRGGMNTEAFF.

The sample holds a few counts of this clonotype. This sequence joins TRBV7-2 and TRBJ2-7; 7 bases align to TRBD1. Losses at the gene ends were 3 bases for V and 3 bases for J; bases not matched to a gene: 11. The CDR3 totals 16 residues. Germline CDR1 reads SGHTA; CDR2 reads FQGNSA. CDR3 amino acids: CASSLEQGEFFYEQYF. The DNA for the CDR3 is TGTGCCAGCAGCTTGGAGCAGGGGGAGTTCTTCTACGAGCAGTACTTC.

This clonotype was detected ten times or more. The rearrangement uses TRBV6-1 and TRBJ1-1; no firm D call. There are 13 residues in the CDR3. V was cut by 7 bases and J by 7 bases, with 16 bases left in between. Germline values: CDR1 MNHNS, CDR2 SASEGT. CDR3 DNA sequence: TGTGCCAGCACCGAATGGCAGCCTAATGAAGCTTTCTTT. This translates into CASTEWQPNEAFF.

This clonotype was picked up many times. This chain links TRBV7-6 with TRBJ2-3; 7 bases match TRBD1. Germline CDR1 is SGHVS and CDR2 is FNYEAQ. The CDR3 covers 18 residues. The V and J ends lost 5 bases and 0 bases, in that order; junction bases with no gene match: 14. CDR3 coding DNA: TGTGCCAGCAGCCCGTCACCAGCAGGGGGAGCTAGCACAGATACGCAGTATTTT. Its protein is CASSPSPAGGASTDTQYF.

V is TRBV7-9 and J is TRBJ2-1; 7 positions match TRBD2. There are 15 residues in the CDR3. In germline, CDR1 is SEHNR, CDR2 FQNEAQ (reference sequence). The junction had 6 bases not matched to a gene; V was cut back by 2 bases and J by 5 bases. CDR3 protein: CASSLRTSGHNEQFF. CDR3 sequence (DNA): TGTGCCAGCAGCTTAAGGACTAGTGGCCACAATGAGCAGTTCTTC. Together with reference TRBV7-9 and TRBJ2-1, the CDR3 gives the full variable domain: DTGVSQNPRHKITKRGQNVTFRCDPISEHNRLYWYRQTLGQGPEFLTYFQNEAQLEKSRLLSDRFSAERPKGSFSTLEIQRTEQGDSAMYLCASSLRTSGHNEQFFGPGTRLTVL.

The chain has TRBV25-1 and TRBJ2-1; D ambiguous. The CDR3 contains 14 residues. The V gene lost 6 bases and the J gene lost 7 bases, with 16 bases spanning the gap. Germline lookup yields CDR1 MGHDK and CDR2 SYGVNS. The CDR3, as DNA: TGTGCCAGCAGGACGGCCCACGTTAAGAATGAGCAGTTCTTC. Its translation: CASRTAHVKNEQFF.

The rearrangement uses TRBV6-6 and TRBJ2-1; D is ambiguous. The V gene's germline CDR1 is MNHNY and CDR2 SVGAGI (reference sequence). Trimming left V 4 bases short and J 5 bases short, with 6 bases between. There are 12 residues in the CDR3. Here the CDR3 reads CASSSADNEQFF. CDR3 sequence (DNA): TGTGCCAGCAGTTCCGCGGACAATGAGCAGTTCTTC.

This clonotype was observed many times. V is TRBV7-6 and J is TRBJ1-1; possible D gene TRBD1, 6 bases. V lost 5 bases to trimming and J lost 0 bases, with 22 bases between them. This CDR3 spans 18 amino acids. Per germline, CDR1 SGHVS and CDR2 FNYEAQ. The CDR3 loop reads CASSPVHTLDRLNTEAFF. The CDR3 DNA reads TGTGCCAGCAGCCCTGTTCATACGCTAGACAGGTTGAACACTGAAGCTTTCTTT.

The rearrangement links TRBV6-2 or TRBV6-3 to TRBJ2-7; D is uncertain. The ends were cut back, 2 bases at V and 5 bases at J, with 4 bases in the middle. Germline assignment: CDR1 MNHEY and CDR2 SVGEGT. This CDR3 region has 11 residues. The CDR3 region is CASSYGDEQYV. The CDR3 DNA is TGTGCCAGCAGTTACGGGGACGAGCAGTACGTC.